The text below deals with one T cell receptor (beta chain). The treatment: oral pan-JAK inhibitor, 5-10 mg twice daily. Extracted from the samples, RNA was reverse transcribed into cDNA to serve as the sequencing template. The protocol was immunoSEQ multiplex PCR, while the TCRdb copy is restricted to in-frame clones and leaves out a portion. The profile covers around 100,000 clones, with around 70% appearing a single time and around 16% taken by the ten largest. The data originate from a study of CD8+ T cells in alopecia areata. The length of the CDR3 is 15 residues. Germline CDR1 and CDR2: MNHEY and SVGAGI. Unmatched junction bases numbered 2, after V lost 4 bases and J lost 4 bases.

Sequences were derived from CD8+ T cells sorted from blood, sampled around week 42, from a patient treated with tofacitinib. The gene calls are TRBV6-5 and TRBJ2-2, with 11 bases matching TRBD1. The sequence was collected from a human donor with alopecia areata. CDR3: CASSWDRGATGELFF. CDR3 nucleotides: TGTGCCAGCAGTTGGGACAGGGGGGCCACCGGGGAGCTGTTTTTT.